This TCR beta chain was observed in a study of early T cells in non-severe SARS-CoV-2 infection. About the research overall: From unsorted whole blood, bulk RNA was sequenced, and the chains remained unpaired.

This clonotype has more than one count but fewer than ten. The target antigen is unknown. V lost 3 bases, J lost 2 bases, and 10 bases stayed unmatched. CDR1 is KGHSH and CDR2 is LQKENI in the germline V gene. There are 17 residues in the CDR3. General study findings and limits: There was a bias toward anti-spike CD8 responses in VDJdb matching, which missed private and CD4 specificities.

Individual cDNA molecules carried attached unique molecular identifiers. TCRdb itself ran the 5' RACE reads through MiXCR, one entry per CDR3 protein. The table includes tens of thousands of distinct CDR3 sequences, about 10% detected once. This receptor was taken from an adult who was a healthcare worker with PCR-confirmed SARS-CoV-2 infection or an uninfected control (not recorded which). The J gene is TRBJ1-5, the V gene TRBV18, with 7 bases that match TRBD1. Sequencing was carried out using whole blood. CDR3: CASSPQTQGSGNQPQHF. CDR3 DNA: TGTGCCAGCTCACCTCAAACACAGGGGTCCGGCAATCAGCCCCAGCATTTT.